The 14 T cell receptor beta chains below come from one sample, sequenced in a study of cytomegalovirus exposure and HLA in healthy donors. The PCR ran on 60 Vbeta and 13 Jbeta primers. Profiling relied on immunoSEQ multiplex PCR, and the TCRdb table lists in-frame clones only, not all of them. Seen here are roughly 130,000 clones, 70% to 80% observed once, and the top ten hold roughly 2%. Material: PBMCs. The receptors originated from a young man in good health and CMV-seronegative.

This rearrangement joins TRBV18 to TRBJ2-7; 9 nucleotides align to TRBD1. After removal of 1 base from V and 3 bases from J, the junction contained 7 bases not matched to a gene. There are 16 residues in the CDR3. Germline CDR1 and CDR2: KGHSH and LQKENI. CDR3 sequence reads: CASSPRGTGHYYEQYV. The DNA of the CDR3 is TGTGCCAGCTCACCACGGGGGACAGGGCACTACTACGAGCAGTACGTC.

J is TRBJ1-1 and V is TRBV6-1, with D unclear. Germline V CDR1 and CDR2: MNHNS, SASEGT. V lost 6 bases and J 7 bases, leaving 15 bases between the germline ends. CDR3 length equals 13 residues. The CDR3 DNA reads TGTGCCAGCAGGCCACTAGGGCAGAGTGAAGCTTTCTTT. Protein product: CASRPLGQSEAFF.

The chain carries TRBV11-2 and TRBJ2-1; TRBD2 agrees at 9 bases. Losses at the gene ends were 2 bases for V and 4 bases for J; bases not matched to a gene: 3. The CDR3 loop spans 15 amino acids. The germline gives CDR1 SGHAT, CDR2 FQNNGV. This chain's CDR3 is CASSLRLAGYNEQFF. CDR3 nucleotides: TGTGCCAGCAGCTTAAGGCTAGCGGGATACAATGAGCAGTTCTTC. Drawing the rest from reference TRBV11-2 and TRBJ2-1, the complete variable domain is EAGVAQSPRYKIIEKRQSVAFWCNPISGHATLYWYQQILGQGPKLLIQFQNNGVVDDSQLPKDRFSAERLKGVDSTLKIQPAKLEDSAVYLCASSLRLAGYNEQFFGPGTRLTVL.

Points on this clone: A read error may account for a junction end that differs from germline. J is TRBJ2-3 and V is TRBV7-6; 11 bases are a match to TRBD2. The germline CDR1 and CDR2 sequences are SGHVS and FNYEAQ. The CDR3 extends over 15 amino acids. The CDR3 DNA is TGTGCCAGCAGCTTTCTAGCGGGAGGCACAGGTACGCAGTATTTT. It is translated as CASSFLAGGTGTQYF.

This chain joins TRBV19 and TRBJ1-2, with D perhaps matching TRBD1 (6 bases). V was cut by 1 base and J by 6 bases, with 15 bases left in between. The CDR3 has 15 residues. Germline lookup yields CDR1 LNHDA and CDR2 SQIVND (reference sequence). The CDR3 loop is CASSIGTAILDGYTF. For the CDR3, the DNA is TGTGCCAGTAGTATAGGGACAGCTATATTGGATGGCTACACCTTC.

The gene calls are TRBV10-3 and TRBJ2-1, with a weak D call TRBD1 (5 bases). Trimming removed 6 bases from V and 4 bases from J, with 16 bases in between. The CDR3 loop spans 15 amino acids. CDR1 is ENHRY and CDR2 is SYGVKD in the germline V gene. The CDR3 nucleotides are TGTGCCATCAGGGCGCAACAGGATACGTACAATGAGCAGTTCTTC. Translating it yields CAIRAQQDTYNEQFF.

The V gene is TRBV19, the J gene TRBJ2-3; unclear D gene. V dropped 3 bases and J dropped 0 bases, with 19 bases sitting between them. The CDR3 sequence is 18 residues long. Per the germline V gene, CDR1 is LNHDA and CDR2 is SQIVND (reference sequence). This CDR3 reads CASSIHPNSLPSTDTQYF. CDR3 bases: TGTGCCAGTAGTATTCATCCAAACAGTCTCCCTAGCACAGATACGCAGTATTTT.

CDR3 coding DNA: TGTGCCAGCAGTTTGGGGAGGGCCCCCACAGATACGCAGTATTTT. Its translation: CASSLGRAPTDTQYF. This sequence joins TRBV27 and TRBJ2-3; 7 bases are shared with TRBD2. Losses at the gene ends were 3 bases for V and 2 bases for J; bases not matched to a gene: 5. The germline V gene encodes CDR1 MNHEY and CDR2 SMNVEV (reference sequence). The CDR3 extends over 15 amino acids.

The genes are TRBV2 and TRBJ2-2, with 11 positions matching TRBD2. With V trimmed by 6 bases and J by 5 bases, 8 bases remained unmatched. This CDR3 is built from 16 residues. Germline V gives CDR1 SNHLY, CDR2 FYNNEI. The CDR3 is CASRETSGMQTGELFF. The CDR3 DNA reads TGTGCCAGCAGGGAGACTAGCGGGATGCAAACCGGGGAGCTGTTTTTT.

For the CDR3, the DNA is TGTGCCAGCACAAATAATAACTACGAGCAGTACTTC. Amino acids: CASTNNNYEQYF. The V and J genes are TRBV28 and TRBJ2-5; D is unclear. Near its end, the DNA agrees better with TRBJ2-7, so the J call may be wrong. This CDR3 is 12 amino acids long. In germline, CDR1 is MDHEN, CDR2 SYDVKM.

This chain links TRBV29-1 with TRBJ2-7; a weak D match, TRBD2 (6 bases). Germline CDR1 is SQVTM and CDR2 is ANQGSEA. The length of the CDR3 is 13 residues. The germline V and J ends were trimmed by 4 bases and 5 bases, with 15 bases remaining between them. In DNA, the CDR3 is TGCAGCGTTGCCGGGACTTACGGGGACGAGCAGTACTTC. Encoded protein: CSVAGTYGDEQYF.

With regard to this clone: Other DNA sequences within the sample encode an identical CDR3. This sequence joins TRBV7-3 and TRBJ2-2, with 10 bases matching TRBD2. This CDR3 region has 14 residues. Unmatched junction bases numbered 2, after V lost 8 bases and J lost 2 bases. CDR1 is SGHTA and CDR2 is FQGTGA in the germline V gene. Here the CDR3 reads CASASGRNTGELFF. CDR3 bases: TGTGCCAGCGCTAGCGGGAGAAACACCGGGGAGCTGTTTTTT.

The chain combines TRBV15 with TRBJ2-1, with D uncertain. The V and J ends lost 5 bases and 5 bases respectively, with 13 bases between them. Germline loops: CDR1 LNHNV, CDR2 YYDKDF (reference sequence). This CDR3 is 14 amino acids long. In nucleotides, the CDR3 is TGTGCCACCAGCGACGGGTCGTTGGACAATGAGCAGTTCTTC. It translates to CATSDGSLDNEQFF.

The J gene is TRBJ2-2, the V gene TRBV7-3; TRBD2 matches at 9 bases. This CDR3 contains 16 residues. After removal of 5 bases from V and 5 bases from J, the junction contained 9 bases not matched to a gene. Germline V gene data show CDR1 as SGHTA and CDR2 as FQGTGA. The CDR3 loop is CASSPRLAVGTGELFF. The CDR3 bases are TGTGCCAGCAGCCCGAGACTAGCGGTGGGAACCGGGGAGCTGTTTTTT.